The entry below describes one TCR beta chain. The junction departs from the called germline gene at one end, perhaps through a read error. This sample stems from a study of OX40 agonist ivuxolimab in advanced cancers. Whole-study context: Allowance was made for prior anti-PD-1, anti-PD-L1 or anti-CTLA-4 therapy, and 35% to 40% had some.

Germline CDR1 and CDR2: SGHAT and FQNNGV. The CDR3 is made up of 14 amino acids. Sequencing was performed with immunoSEQ multiplex PCR; in TCRdb, only in-frame clones are kept and a portion is missing. The sample lists about 90,000 clones, roughly 89% occurring once. This sequence originates from an adult with an advanced solid tumor such as melanoma, head and neck, liver or kidney cancer. J is TRBJ2-1 and V is TRBV11-2, with D perhaps assigned TRBD1 or TRBD2 (6 bases each). This specimen was CD4+ or CD8+ T cells sorted from blood, taken in a trial of the OX40 agonist ivuxolimab. The CDR3 DNA reads TGTGCCAGCAGCTTAGCGGGGGCGGGGTCGGAGCATTTCTTC. Translated: CASSLAGAGSEHFF.